The 5 T cell receptor beta chains listed next were all sequenced from one sample in a study of cytomegalovirus exposure and HLA in healthy donors. Libraries were prepared by immunoSEQ multiplex PCR; TCRdb keeps only in-frame clonotypes and omits some of them. The table includes some 150,000 clones, approximately 91% detected once. The specimen sequenced was PBMCs. These receptors were obtained from a woman younger than 35 in good health and CMV-seropositive.

The chain combines TRBV5-6 with TRBJ2-7; tentative D call: TRBD2 (6 bases). Trimming took off 1 base at V and 4 bases at J, with 9 bases between the two ends. The germline CDR1 and CDR2 sequences are SGHDT and YYEEEE. CDR3 length equals 13 residues. The CDR3 reads CASSLMGGYEQYF. The CDR3 coding sequence is TGTGCCAGCAGCTTGATGGGGGGTTACGAGCAGTACTTC. The full variable domain, in which reference TRBV5-6 and TRBJ2-7 provide the parts outside the CDR3, is DAGVTQSPTHLIKTRGQQVTLRCSPKSGHDTVSWYQQALGQGPQFIFQYYEEEERQRGNFPDRFSGHQFPNYSSELNVNALLLGDSALYLCASSLMGGYEQYFGPGTRLTVT.

The rearrangement links TRBV28 to TRBJ1-2; D is perhaps TRBD1 (5 bases). This CDR3 has 13 residues. Germline loops: CDR1 MDHEN, CDR2 SYDVKM. V lost 7 bases, J lost 6 bases, and 15 bases lay in between. CDR3 DNA sequence: TGTGCCAGCACCCGGGCAGGGTTCAATGGCTACACCTTC. As protein: CASTRAGFNGYTF.

This chain uses TRBV2 with TRBJ2-5; TRBD2 matches at 7 bases. The V gene's germline CDR1 is SNHLY and CDR2 FYNNEI. The length of the CDR3 is 16 residues. Germline trimming cut 2 bases from V and 5 bases from J; bases unmatched to any gene: 11. The DNA of the CDR3 is TGTGCCAGCAGTGAACCAGCGGGGTACCCTAGGGAGACCCAGTACTTC. Translation: CASSEPAGYPRETQYF.

The chain links TRBV18 to TRBJ1-2; 7 bases align to TRBD1. The CDR3 totals 13 residues. Germline V gene data show CDR1 as KGHSH and CDR2 as LQKENI. V lost 4 bases and J lost 4; bases outside the gene matches: 3. The CDR3 sequence is CASSLGQAYGYTF. The CDR3, as DNA: TGTGCCAGCTCACTCGGACAGGCCTATGGCTACACCTTC.

The rearrangement uses TRBV5-1 and TRBJ2-5; possible D gene TRBD2, 5 bases. Germline V gives CDR1 SGHRS, CDR2 YFSETQ. V gave up 0 bases and J gave up 5 bases, with 11 bases separating them. This CDR3 contains 14 residues. CDR3 in DNA: TGCGCCAGCAGCTTGGGGAGCGGACGGGAGACCCAGTACTTC. Residues: CASSLGSGRETQYF.